This passage covers 20 T cell receptor beta chains from one sample sequenced in a study of identical twins. TCRdb processed the 5' RACE reads anew with MiXCR; each CDR3 protein has one entry. This table has under 900,000 distinct CDR3 sequences, about 12% appearing once. These data were also filed under a second study, of yellow fever vaccine responses in identical twins.

Sequenced: PBMCs. All receptors derive from a woman between 18 and 30 years old in good health.

This clonotype was recorded at least ten times. The chain recombines TRBV12-3 or TRBV12-4 with TRBJ2-5, with D hard to call. The CDR3 totals 14 residues. Trimming shortened V by 3 bases and J by 0 bases, and 8 bases separated the two germline ends. The chain's CDR3 is CASSFVWHQETQYF. The CDR3 DNA reads TGTGCCAGCAGTTTCGTGTGGCACCAAGAGACCCAGTACTTC.

This chain joins TRBV28 and TRBJ2-7; D is perhaps TRBD2 (7 bases). This CDR3 region has 16 residues. The germline CDR1 and CDR2 sequences are MDHEN and SYDVKM. V was trimmed by 1 base and J by 7 bases, leaving 20 bases between them. The CDR3 bases are TGTGCCAGCAGTTTATACGGGGGGCGAGGGATTCGTGAGCAGTACGTC. Translating gives CASSLYGGRGIREQYV.

This clonotype turned up a few times. This chain links TRBV9 with TRBJ2-1; D not resolved. The length of the CDR3 is 14 residues. The V end was cut by 0 bases, the J end by 5 bases, with 9 bases between. From germline, CDR1 is SGDLS and CDR2 YYNGEE. The CDR3 spells CASSVVGRDNEQFF. The CDR3 region has the DNA TGTGCCAGCAGCGTAGTAGGTCGAGACAATGAGCAGTTCTTC.

This clonotype came up many times. The gene calls are TRBV29-1 and TRBJ1-2; 9 bases line up with TRBD1. Germline V gene sequence: CDR1 SQVTM, CDR2 ANQGSEA. The CDR3 sequence is 14 residues long. After removal of 6 bases from V and 2 bases from J, the junction contained 7 bases not matched to a gene. The CDR3 region is CSVAYDRGNYGYTF. CDR3 coding DNA: TGCAGCGTAGCATACGACAGGGGGAACTATGGCTACACCTTC.

This chain joins TRBV12-3 or TRBV12-4 and TRBJ1-3, with D uncertain. Trimming took 3 bases from V and 4 from J, leaving 13 bases between them. The CDR3 runs to 15 residues. The CDR3 sequence: CASSLGLLEGNTIYF. CDR3 nucleotide sequence: TGTGCCAGCAGTTTGGGCCTCCTTGAGGGAAACACCATATATTTT.

The sample holds many counts of this clonotype. This chain joins TRBV7-9 and TRBJ2-5; the match to TRBD1 covers 8 bases. Germline V gene data show CDR1 as SEHNR and CDR2 as FQNEAQ (reference sequence). CDR3 length equals 14 residues. V lost 6 bases, J lost 5 bases, and 8 bases stayed unmatched. For the CDR3, the DNA is TGTGCCAGCAGTCCCGGACAGGGTGTGGAGACCCAGTACTTC. Translating gives CASSPGQGVETQYF.

This clonotype was counted at least ten times. The rearrangement joins TRBV2 to TRBJ2-4, with a tentative D call TRBD1 (6 bases). From germline, CDR1 is SNHLY and CDR2 FYNNEI. With 1 base removed from V and 4 bases from J, the gap between germline ends came to 17 bases. The CDR3 spans 17 residues. Here the CDR3 DNA reads TGTGCCAGCAGTGAAGACCCCGGACAGACTTTTAAAAACATTCAGTACTTC. Translating gives CASSEDPGQTFKNIQYF.

In this sample, this clonotype turned up a few times. The chain recombines TRBV4-1 with TRBJ2-2, with D perhaps TRBD1 or TRBD2 (6 bases each). CDR3 length: 14 residues. CDR1 and CDR2 from the germline V gene are MGHRA and YSYEKL. Deletions cut 2 bases from V and 8 bases from J, with 12 bases between. CDR3 in DNA: TGCGCCAGCAGCCAATGGGGGGCAGGTGGGGAGCTGTTTTTT. It encodes CASSQWGAGGELFF.

This clonotype has at least ten counts. V is TRBV20-1 and J is TRBJ2-1, with D perhaps TRBD2 (5 bases). Deletions cut 2 bases from V and 5 bases from J, with 19 bases between. Germline CDR1 is DFQATT and CDR2 is SNEGSKA (reference sequence). The CDR3 is 16 amino acids. The CDR3 region has the DNA TGCAGTGCTAGAAGGTTCCACTGGGGAGTTCACAATGAGCAGTTCTTC. Encoded protein: CSARRFHWGVHNEQFF.

The V and J genes are TRBV9 and TRBJ2-1; weak D call: TRBD2 (6 bases). Between the trimmed V and J ends, which lost 0 bases and 12 bases, there was a span of 10 bases. CDR1 SGDLS and CDR2 YYNGEE come from the germline V gene. The CDR3 is 12 amino acids. The CDR3 spells CASSVGEGGQFF. The CDR3 DNA reads as TGTGCCAGCAGCGTAGGTGAGGGAGGGCAGTTCTTC.

This chain joins TRBV6-1 and TRBJ2-1; D gene unclear. The CDR3 consists of 15 residues. CDR1 is MNHNS and CDR2 is SASEGT in the germline V gene. Deletions cut 6 bases from V and 4 bases from J, with 16 bases between. CDR3 in DNA: TGTGCCAGCAGGACCCCGGAGAGTGGTTACAATGAGCAGTTCTTC. This gives the protein CASRTPESGYNEQFF.

This clonotype showed up just a few times. The V call is TRBV5-1, the J call TRBJ2-7; 13 nucleotides match TRBD2. The V segment lost 4 bases and the J segment 1 base; nucleotides outside the gene matches: 2. The CDR3 runs to 15 residues. CDR1 is SGHRS and CDR2 is YFSETQ in the germline V gene. CDR3 bases: TGCGCCAGCAGCATGGGACTAGCGGGATCCTACGAGCAGTACTTC. Amino acids: CASSMGLAGSYEQYF.

This clonotype was found many times. The chain combines TRBV10-3 with TRBJ1-1; 8 bases match TRBD1. The CDR3 is 13 residues long. Germline lookup yields CDR1 ENHRY and CDR2 SYGVKD. With 7 bases clipped from V and 1 base from J, the junction kept 2 bases outside the gene matches. CDR3 nucleotides: TGTGCCATCACTGGACAGGGGAACACTGAAGCTTTCTTT. It specifies CAITGQGNTEAFF.

The chain recombines TRBV6-5 with TRBJ1-1; 7 bases agree with TRBD1. From germline, CDR1 is MNHEY and CDR2 SVGAGI. J gave up 0 bases and V 2 bases, and 3 bases lay outside the gene matches. This CDR3 is built from 15 residues. The CDR3 region has the DNA TGTGCCAGCAGTTACACGGACAGGTTGAACACTGAAGCTTTCTTT. Protein: CASSYTDRLNTEAFF.

The CDR3 here is CASSYQLGSYDTDTQYF. The CDR3 region has the DNA TGTGCCAGCAGTTACCAGCTGGGATCGTATGACACAGATACGCAGTATTTT. The rearrangement uses TRBV6-5 and TRBJ2-3; D call uncertain. Looked up from germline, CDR1 is MNHEY and CDR2 is SVGAGI. This CDR3 contains 17 residues. V was clipped by 2 bases and J by 2 bases, with 17 bases between them.

The chain has TRBV10-3 and TRBJ2-7; 10 bases line up with TRBD2. Trimming took 5 bases from V and 3 from J; bases not matched to a gene: 7. Germline CDR1 is ENHRY and CDR2 is SYGVKD. This CDR3 comprises 15 residues. The CDR3 DNA reads as TGTGCCATCAGTCCCGGACTAGCGGTAAACTACGAGCAGTACTTC. Protein sequence: CAISPGLAVNYEQYF.

This clonotype was counted between two and nine times. The genes are TRBV20-1 and TRBJ1-2; D remains ambiguous. The V end was cut by 0 bases, the J end by 1 base, with 9 bases between. The CDR3 has 14 residues. The germline V gene encodes CDR1 DFQATT and CDR2 SNEGSKA (reference sequence). The CDR3 DNA sequence: TGCAGTGCTAGAGATCTTACATTTAACTATGGCTACACCTTC. Translating gives CSARDLTFNYGYTF.

This clonotype was counted ten times or more. CDR3 in amino acids: CSVAQGAVYTF. The CDR3 nucleotides are TGCAGCGTTGCACAGGGGGCTGTCTACACCTTC. The genes are TRBV29-1 and TRBJ1-2; TRBD1 agrees at 9 bases. V lost 4 bases, J lost 10 bases, and 4 bases stayed unmatched. Germline loops: CDR1 SQVTM, CDR2 ANQGSEA. CDR3 length: 11 amino acids.

The V and J genes are TRBV7-8 and TRBJ2-1; D may be TRBD1 or TRBD2 (5 bases each). Germline loops: CDR1 SGHVS, CDR2 FQNEAQ. The CDR3 totals 20 residues. Trimming pared 1 base from V and 5 bases from J, leaving 27 bases between. The CDR3 DNA reads as TGTGCCAGCAGCTTAGTCGGGGCATACGGCATGAAACCGAGCAACAATGAGCAGTTCTTC. It yields the protein CASSLVGAYGMKPSNNEQFF.

This clonotype was seen a few times. V gene TRBV12-3 or TRBV12-4 combines with J gene TRBJ2-5; no definite D call. The CDR3 is made up of 12 amino acids. The V end was cut by 6 bases, the J end by 7 bases, with 12 bases between. CDR3 nucleotides: TGTGCCAGCAGGGCCGAGAAGGGGACCCAGTACTTC. It yields the protein CASRAEKGTQYF.